This T cell receptor (beta chain) was identified during a study of identical twins. Germline V CDR1 and CDR2: LGHDT, YNNKEL (reference sequence). The CDR3 is 20 amino acids. Template switching created a universal primer site, and the cDNA included unique molecular identifiers. TCRdb fed the 5' RACE reads into MiXCR, producing one record per CDR3 protein. The data hold 1.5 million to 2 million distinct CDR3 sequences, with about 30% observed a single time. Overall study findings and caveats: Fewer insertions marked abundant cord blood beta clonotypes; young adult naive trended weakly, memory not at all. Cross-sectional statistical analysis, not tracking of the same donors, underpinned the conclusions.

Turning to this clonotype: No antigen is known for it.

The TCR was taken from a newborn girl in good health. Source material: cord blood. This rearrangement joins TRBV3-1 to TRBJ2-1, with 7 bases matching TRBD2. The J call may be in error: the DNA end matches TRBJ2-7 better. The CDR3 loop reads CASSQERWTSKTPSYNEQYF. The DNA of the CDR3 is TGTGCCAGCAGCCAAGAAAGATGGACTAGTAAGACTCCCTCCTACAATGAGCAGTACTTC.